The TCR beta chain described here comes from a study of CD8 T cells in ankylosing spondylitis. For TCR beta, libraries came from quantitative 5'-RACE with molecular barcodes. TCRdb passed the 5' RACE reads through MiXCR, listing each CDR3 protein once. The table shows 250,000 to 300,000 distinct CDR3 sequences, with around 18% occurring only once. V lost 4 bases and J lost 4; bases outside the gene matches: 6. The germline CDR1 and CDR2 sequences are SGHTS and YDEGEE. This CDR3 comprises 16 residues. This clonotype originated in a male donor with ankylosing spondylitis or in good health (not recorded which). The chain is built from TRBV5-8 and TRBJ2-3, with 13 bases lining up with TRBD2. Sequencing input: blood, either unsorted or a sorted T cell fraction (not recorded which). The CDR3 loop is CASSLTSGGRADTQYF. In DNA, the CDR3 is TGTGCCAGCAGCCTGACTAGCGGGGGGCGGGCAGATACGCAGTATTTT.